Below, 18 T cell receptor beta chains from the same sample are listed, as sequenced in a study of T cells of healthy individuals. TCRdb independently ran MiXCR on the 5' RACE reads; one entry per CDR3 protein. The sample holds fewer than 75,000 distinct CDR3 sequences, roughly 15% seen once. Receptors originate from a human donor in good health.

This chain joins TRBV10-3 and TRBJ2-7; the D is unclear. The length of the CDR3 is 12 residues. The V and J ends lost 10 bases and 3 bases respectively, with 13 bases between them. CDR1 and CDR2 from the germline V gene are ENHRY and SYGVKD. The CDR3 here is CATSVSSYEQYF. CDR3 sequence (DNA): TGTGCCACTTCCGTCTCTAGCTACGAGCAGTACTTC.

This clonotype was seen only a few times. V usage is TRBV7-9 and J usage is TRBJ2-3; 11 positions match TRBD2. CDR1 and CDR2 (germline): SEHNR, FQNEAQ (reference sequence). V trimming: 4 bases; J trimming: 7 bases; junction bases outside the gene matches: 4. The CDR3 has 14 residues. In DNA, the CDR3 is TGTGCCAGCAGCTCTACTAGCGGGAGATATACGCAGTATTTT. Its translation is CASSSTSGRYTQYF.

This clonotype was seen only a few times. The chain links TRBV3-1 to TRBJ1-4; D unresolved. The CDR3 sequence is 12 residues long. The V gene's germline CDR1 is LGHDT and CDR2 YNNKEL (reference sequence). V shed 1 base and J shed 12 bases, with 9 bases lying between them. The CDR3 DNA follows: TGTGCCAGCAGCCAAGCCCCCGGCGAACTGTTTTTT. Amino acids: CASSQAPGELFF.

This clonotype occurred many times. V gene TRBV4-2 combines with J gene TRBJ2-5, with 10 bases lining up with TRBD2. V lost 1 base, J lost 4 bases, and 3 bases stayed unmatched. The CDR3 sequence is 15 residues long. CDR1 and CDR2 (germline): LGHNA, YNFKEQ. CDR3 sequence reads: CASSQGSGGTETQYF. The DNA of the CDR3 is TGTGCCAGCAGCCAAGGTAGCGGGGGGACAGAGACCCAGTACTTC.

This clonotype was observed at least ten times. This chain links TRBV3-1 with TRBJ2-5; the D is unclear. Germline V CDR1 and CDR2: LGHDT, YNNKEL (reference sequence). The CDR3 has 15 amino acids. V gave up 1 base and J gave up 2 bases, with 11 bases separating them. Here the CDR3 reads CASSQVTRGQETQYF. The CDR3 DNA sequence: TGTGCCAGCAGCCAAGTGACGAGAGGACAAGAGACCCAGTACTTC.

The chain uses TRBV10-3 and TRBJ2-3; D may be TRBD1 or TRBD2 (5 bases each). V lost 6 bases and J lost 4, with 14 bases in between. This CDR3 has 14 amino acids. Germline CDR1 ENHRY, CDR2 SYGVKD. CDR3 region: CAISPGQGSDTQYF. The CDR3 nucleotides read TGTGCCATCAGCCCGGGGCAGGGCTCAGATACGCAGTATTTT.

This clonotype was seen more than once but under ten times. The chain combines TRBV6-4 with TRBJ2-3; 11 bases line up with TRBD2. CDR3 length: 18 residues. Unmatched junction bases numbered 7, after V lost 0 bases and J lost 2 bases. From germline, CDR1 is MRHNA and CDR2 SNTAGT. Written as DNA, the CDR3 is TGTGCCAGCAGTGACTCCAACCCGACTAGCGGGGACACAGATACGCAGTATTTT. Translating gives CASSDSNPTSGDTDTQYF.

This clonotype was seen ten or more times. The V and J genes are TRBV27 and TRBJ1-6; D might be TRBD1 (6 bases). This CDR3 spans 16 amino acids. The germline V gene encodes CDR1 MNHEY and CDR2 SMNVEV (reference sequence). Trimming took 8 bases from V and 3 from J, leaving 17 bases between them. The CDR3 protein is CASQVGGAGYNSPLHF. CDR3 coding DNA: TGTGCCAGCCAAGTTGGGGGCGCGGGCTATAATTCACCCCTCCACTTT.

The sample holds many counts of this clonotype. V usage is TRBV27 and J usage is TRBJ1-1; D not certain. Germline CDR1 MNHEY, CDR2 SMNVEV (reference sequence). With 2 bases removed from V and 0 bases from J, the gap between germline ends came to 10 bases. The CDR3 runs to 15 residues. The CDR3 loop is CASSLRRNMNTEAFF. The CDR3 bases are TGTGCCAGCAGTTTAAGACGGAACATGAACACTGAAGCTTTCTTT.

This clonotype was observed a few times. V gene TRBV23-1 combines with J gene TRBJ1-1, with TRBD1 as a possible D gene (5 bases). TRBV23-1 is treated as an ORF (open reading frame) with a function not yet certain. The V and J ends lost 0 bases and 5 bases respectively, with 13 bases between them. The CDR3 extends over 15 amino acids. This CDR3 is CASSQSKDSLTEAFF. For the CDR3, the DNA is TGCGCCAGCAGTCAATCTAAAGACAGTTTGACTGAAGCTTTCTTT.

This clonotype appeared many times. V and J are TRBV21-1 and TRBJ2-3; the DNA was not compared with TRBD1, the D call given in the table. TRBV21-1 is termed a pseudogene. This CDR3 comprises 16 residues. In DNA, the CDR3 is TGTGCCAGCAGTTTCAGACAGGGACTTTTCACAGATACGCAGTATTTT. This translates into CASSFRQGLFTDTQYF.

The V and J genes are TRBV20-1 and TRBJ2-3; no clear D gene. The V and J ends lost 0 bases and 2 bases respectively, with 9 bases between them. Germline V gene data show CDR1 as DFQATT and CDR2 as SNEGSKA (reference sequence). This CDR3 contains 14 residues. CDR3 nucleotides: TGCAGTGCTAGAGAGGCTCTCGCCACAGATACGCAGTATTTT. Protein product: CSAREALATDTQYF.

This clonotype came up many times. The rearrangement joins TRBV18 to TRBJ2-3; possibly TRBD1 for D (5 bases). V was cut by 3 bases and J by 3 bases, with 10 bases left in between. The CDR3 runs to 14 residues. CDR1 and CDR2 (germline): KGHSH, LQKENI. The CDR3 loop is CASSPGRSTDTQYF. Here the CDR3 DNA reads TGTGCCAGCTCACCGGGGCGGTCAACAGATACGCAGTATTTT.

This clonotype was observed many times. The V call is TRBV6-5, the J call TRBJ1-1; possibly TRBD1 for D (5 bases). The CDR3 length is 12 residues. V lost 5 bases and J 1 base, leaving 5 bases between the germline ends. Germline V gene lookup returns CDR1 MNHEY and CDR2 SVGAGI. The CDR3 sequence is CASSGGNTEAFF. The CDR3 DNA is TGTGCCAGCAGTGGGGGGAACACTGAAGCTTTCTTT.

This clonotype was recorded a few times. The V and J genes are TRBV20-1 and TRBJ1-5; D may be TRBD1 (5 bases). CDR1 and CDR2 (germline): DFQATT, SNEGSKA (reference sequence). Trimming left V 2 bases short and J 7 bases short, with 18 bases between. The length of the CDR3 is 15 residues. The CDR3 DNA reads TGCAGTGCTAGACCTCCGGGACCGAGAGGACAGCCCCAGCATTTT. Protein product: CSARPPGPRGQPQHF.

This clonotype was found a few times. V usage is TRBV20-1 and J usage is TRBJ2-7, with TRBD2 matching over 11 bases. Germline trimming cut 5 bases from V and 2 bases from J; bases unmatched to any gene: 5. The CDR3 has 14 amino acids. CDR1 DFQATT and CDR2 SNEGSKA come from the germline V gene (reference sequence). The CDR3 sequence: CSAELAGGPYEQYF. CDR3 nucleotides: TGCAGTGCTGAGTTAGCGGGAGGGCCCTACGAGCAGTACTTC.

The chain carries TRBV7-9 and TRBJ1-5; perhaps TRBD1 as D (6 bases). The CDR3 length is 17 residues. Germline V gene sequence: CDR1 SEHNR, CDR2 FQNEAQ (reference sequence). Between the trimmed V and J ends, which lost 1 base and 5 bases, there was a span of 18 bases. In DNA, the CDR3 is TGTGCCAGCAGCTTAGGTAGAGATACAGGGCGGCATCAGCCCCAGCATTTT. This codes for CASSLGRDTGRHQPQHF.

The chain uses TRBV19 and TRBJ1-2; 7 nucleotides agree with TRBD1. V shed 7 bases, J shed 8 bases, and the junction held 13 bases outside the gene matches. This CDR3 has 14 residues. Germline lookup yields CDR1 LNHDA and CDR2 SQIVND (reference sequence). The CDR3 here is CASTTQGQEGGYTF. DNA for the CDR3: TGTGCCAGTACCACGCAAGGACAGGAAGGGGGCTACACCTTC.